The T cell receptor beta chain described here comes from a study of blood T cell repertoires in COVID-19. As for the study in general: Sites across the United States, Italy and Spain contributed samples from acute and convalescent COVID-19.

Study processing details: Researchers report that nucleated cell counts were estimated from reference gene primer amplification. Only in-frame clones appear in the TCRdb table, and some are missing; sequencing was by immunoSEQ multiplex PCR. The DNA was the basis for D and trimming; V, J and clone size are from that table. The sample gives 250,000 to 350,000 clones, approximately 88% of which show up once; 4% is in the top ten. Germline V lookup: CDR1 LGHDT, CDR2 YNNKEL (reference sequence). This CDR3 spans 16 amino acids. Trimming removed 0 bases from V and 2 bases from J, with 8 bases in between. Specimen: peripheral blood. This chain joins TRBV3-1 (or the pseudogene TRBV3-2) and TRBJ1-6; D unresolved. This sequence originates from a woman between 45 and 60 years old with active or convalescent COVID-19. Here the CDR3 reads CASSQDHITYNSPLHF. Written as DNA, the CDR3 is TGTGCCAGCAGCCAAGATCACATAACCTATAATTCACCCCTCCACTTT.